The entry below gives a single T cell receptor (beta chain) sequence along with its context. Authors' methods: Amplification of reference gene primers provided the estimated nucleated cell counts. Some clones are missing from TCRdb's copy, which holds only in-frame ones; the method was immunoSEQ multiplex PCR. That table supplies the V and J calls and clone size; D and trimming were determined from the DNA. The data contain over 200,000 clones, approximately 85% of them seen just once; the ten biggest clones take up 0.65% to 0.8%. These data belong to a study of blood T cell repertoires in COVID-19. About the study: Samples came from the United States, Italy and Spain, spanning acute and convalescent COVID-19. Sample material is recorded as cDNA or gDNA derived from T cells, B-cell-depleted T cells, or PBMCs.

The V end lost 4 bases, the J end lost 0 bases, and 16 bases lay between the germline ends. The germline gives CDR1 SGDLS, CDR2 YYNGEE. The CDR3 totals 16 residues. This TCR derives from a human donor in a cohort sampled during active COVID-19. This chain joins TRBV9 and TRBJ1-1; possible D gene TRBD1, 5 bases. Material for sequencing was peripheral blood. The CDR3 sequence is CASSPGGASMNTEAFF. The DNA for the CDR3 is TGTGCCAGCAGCCCAGGAGGGGCGTCTATGAACACTGAAGCTTTCTTT. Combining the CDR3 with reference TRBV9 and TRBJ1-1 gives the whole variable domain DSGVTQTPKHLITATGQRVTLRCSPRSGDLSVYWYQQSLDQGLQFLIQYYNGEERAKGNILERFSAQQFPDLHSELNLSSLELGDSALYFCASSPGGASMNTEAFFGQGTRLTVV.